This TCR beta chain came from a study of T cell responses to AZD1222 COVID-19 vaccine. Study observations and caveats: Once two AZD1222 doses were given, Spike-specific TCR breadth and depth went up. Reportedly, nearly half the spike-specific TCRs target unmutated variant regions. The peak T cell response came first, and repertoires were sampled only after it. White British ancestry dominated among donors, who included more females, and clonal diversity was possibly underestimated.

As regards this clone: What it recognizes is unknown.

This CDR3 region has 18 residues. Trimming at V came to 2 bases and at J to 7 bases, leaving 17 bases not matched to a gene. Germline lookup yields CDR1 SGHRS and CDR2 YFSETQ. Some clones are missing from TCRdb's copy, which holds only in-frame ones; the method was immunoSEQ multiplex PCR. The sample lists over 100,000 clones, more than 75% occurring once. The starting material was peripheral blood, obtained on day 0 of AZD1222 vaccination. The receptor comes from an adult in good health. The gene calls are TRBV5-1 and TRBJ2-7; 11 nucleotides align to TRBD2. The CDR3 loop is CASSLLGPSGGYLSEQYF. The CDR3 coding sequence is TGCGCCAGCAGCTTATTGGGGCCTAGCGGGGGGTACCTCTCGGAGCAGTACTTC.